This T cell receptor (beta chain) comes out of a study of cytomegalovirus exposure and HLA in healthy donors. About this clone itself: The antigen is not known.

Germline CDR1 MNHEY, CDR2 SMNVEV (reference sequence). Trimming shortened V by 5 bases and J by 0 bases, and 8 bases separated the two germline ends. This CDR3 has 14 residues. The primer mix had 60 Vbeta and 13 Jbeta primers. Some clones are missing from TCRdb's copy, which holds only in-frame ones; the method was immunoSEQ multiplex PCR. Among around 110,000 clones listed, around 75% were seen once. The study sampled nominally healthy donors, though unrecorded immune exposures were likely. Broader study findings: Rare sequences made up most TCRs, while some public TCRs were found in many donors.

The chain carries TRBV27 and TRBJ1-5; TRBD1 might be the D (6 bases). Sequences were obtained from PBMCs. This receptor was identified in a man younger than 45 in good health and CMV-seronegative. The CDR3 spells CASSNRVSNQPQHF. The CDR3, as DNA: TGTGCCAGCAGTAACAGGGTTAGCAATCAGCCCCAGCATTTT.